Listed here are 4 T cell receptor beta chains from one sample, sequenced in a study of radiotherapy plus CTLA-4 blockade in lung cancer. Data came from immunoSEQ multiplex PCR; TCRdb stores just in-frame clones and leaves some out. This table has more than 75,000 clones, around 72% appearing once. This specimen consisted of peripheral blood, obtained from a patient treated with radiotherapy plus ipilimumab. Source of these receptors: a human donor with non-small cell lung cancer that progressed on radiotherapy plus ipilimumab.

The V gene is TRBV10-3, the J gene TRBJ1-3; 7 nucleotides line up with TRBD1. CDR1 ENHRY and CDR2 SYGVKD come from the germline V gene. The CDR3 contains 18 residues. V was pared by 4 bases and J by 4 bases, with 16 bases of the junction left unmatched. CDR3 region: CAISGGETGVISGNTIYF. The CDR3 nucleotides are TGTGCCATCAGTGGAGGAGAAACAGGGGTAATCTCCGGAAACACCATATATTTT.

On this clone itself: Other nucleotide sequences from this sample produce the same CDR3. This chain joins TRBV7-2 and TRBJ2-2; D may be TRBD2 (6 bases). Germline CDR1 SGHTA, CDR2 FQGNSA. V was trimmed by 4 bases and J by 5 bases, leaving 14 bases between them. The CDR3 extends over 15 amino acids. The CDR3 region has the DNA TGTGCCAGCAGCTGGGAGGAGTTTGGAACCGGGGAGCTGTTTTTT. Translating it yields CASSWEEFGTGELFF.

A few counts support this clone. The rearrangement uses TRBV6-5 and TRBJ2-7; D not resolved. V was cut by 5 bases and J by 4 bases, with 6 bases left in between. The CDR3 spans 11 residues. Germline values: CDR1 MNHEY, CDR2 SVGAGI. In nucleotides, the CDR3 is TGTGCCAGCAGTCAGCAATACGAGCAGTACTTC. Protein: CASSQQYEQYF.

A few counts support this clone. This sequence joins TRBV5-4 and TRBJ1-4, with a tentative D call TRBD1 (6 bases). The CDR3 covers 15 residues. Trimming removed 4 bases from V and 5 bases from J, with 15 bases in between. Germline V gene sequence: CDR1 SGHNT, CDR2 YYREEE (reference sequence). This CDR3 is CASSGGADRNEKLFF. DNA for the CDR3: TGTGCCAGCAGCGGGGGGGCGGACCGAAATGAAAAACTGTTTTTT.